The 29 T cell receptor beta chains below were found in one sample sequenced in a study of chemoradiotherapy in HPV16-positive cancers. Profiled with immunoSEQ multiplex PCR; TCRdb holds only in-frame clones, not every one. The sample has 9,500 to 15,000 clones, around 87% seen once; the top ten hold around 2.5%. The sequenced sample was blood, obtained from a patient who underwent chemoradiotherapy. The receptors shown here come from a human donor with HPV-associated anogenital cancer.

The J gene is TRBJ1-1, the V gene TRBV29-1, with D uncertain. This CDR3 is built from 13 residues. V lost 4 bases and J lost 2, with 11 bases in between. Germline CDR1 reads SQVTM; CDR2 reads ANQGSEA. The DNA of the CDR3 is TGCAGCGTTGGAGGGCAGCTTAACACTGAAGCTTTCTTT. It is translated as CSVGGQLNTEAFF.

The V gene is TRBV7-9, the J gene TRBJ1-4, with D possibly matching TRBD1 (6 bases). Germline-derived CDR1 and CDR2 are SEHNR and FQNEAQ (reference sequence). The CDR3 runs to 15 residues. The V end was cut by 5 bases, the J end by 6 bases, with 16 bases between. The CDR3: CASSTAGVEDEKLFF. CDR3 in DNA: TGTGCCAGCAGCACAGCAGGGGTGGAGGATGAAAAACTGTTTTTT.

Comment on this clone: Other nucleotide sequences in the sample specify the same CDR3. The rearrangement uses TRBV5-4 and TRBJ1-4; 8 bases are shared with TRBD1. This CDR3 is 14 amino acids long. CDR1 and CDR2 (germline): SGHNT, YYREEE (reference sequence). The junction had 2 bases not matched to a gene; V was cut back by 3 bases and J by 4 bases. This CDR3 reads CASSSGQVNEKLFF. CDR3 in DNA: TGTGCCAGCAGCTCGGGACAGGTTAATGAAAAACTGTTTTTT.

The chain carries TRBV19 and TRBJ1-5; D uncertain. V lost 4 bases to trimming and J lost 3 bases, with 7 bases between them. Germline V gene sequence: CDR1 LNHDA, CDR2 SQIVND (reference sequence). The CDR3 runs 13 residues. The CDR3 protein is CASSKGSNQPQHF. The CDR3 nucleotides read TGTGCCAGTAGTAAGGGTTCCAATCAGCCCCAGCATTTT. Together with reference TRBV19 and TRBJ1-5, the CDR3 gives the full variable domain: DGGITQSPKYLFRKEGQNVTLSCEQNLNHDAMYWYRQDPGQGLRLIYYSQIVNDFQKGDIAEGYSVSREKKESFPLTVTSAQKNPTAFYLCASSKGSNQPQHFGDGTRLSIL.

The CDR3 is CASSLSGPGNEQFF. The CDR3 nucleotides are TGTGCCAGCAGTTTATCGGGGCCGGGGAATGAGCAGTTCTTC. The chain joins TRBV27 to TRBJ2-1; D tentatively fits TRBD1 or TRBD2 (5 bases each). This CDR3 is 14 amino acids long. CDR1 and CDR2 from the germline V gene are MNHEY and SMNVEV (reference sequence). Trimming took off 0 bases at V and 7 bases at J, with 10 bases between the two ends.

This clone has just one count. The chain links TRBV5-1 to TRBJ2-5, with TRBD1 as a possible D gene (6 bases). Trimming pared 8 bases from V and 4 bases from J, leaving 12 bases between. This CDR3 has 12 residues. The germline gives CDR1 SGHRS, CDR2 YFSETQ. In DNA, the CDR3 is TGCGCCAGTGGAACAGGGTCAGAGACCCAGTACTTC. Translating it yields CASGTGSETQYF. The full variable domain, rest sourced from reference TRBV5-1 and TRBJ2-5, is KAGVTQTPRYLIKTRGQQVTLSCSPISGHRSVSWYQQTPGQGLQFLFEYFSETQRNKGNFPGRFSGRQFSNSRSEMNVSTLELGDSALYLCASGTGSETQYFGPGTRLLVL.

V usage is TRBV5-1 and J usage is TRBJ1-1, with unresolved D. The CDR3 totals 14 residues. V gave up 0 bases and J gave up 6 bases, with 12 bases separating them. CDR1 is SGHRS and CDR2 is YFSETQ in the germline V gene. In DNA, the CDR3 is TGCGCCAGCAGCTTGGACTCCCGTTTATCTGAAGCTTTCTTT. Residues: CASSLDSRLSEAFF.

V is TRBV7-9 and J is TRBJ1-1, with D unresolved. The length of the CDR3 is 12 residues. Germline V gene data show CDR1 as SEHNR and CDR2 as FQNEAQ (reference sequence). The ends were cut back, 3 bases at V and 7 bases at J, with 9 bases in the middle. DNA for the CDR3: TGTGCCAGCAGCTTCCGCCAGTTTGAAGCTTTCTTT. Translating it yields CASSFRQFEAFF.

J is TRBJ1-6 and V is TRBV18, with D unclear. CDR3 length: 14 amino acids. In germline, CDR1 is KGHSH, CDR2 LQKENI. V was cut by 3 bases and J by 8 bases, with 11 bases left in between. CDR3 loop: CASSPGSGDSPLHF. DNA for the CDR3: TGTGCCAGCTCACCGGGATCGGGAGATTCACCCCTCCACTTT.

For the CDR3, the DNA is TGTGCCAGTACCACTAGAGGGGATTACTATGGCTACACCTTC. This translates into CASTTRGDYYGYTF. The V gene is TRBV19, the J gene TRBJ1-2; D might be TRBD1 (5 bases). The CDR3 loop spans 14 amino acids. From germline, CDR1 is LNHDA and CDR2 SQIVND (reference sequence). The ends were cut back, 7 bases at V and 3 bases at J, with 15 bases in the middle.

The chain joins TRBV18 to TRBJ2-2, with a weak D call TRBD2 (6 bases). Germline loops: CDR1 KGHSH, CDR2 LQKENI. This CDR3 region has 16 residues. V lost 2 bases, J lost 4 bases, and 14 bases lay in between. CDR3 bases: TGTGCCAGCTCACCAATTGTGGTCGGGGGCACCGGGGAGCTGTTTTTT. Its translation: CASSPIVVGGTGELFF.

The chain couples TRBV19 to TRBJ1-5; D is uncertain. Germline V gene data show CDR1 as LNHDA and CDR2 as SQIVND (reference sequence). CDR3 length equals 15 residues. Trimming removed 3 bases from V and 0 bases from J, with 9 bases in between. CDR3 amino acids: CASSISTHSNQPQHF. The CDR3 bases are TGTGCCAGTAGTATTAGCACCCATAGCAATCAGCCCCAGCATTTT.

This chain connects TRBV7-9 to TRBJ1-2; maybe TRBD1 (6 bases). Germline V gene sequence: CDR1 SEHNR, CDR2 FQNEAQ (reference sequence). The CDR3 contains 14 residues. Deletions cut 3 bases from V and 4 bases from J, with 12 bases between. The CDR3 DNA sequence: TGTGCCAGCAGCTTCACAGGGCTGTCCTATGGCTACACCTTC. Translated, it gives CASSFTGLSYGYTF.

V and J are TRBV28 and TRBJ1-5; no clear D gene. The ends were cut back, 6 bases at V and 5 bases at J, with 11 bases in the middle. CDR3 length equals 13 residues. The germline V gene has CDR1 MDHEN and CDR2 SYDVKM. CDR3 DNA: TGTGCCAGCAGGAGCGACGGGGATCAGCCCCAGCATTTT. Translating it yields CASRSDGDQPQHF.

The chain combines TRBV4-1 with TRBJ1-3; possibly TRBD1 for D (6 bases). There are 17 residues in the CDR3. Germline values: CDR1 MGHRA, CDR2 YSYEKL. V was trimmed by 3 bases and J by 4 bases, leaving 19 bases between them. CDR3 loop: CASSHQPGGGHGNTIYF. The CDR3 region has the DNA TGCGCCAGCAGCCATCAGCCCGGGGGGGGGCACGGAAACACCATATATTTT.

In nucleotides, the CDR3 is TGTGCCAGCAGCCCCAAGACAGGGTACTTCGGCGAGCAGTACTTC. The encoded protein is CASSPKTGYFGEQYF. This chain joins TRBV5-5 and TRBJ2-7, with TRBD1 matching over 7 bases. CDR1 SGHKS and CDR2 YYEKEE come from the germline V gene (reference sequence). The J segment lost 6 bases and the V segment lost 4 bases, leaving 13 bases of the junction unmatched. This CDR3 contains 15 residues.

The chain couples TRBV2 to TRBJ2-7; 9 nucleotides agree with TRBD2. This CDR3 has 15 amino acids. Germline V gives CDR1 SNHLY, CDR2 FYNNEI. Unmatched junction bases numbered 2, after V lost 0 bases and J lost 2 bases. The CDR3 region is CASSEAGGGAYEQYF. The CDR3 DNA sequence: TGTGCCAGCAGTGAAGCGGGCGGGGGGGCCTACGAGCAGTACTTC.

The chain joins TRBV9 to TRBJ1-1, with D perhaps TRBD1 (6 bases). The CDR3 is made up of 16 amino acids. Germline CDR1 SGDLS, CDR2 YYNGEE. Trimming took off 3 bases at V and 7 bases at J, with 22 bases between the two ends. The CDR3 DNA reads TGTGCCAGCAGCGACCGCAGACAAGGGGGACTGAGTGAAGCTTTCTTT. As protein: CASSDRRQGGLSEAFF.

The CDR3 nucleotides read TGCGCCAGCAGCCCATTTAAGACTAGCGGGGCGGGCAATGAGCAGTTCTTC. Amino acid sequence: CASSPFKTSGAGNEQFF. The chain employs TRBV5-1 and TRBJ2-1, with 11 bases identical to TRBD2. CDR3 length: 17 amino acids. From germline, CDR1 is SGHRS and CDR2 YFSETQ. The junction had 12 bases not matched to a gene; V was cut back by 4 bases and J by 6 bases.

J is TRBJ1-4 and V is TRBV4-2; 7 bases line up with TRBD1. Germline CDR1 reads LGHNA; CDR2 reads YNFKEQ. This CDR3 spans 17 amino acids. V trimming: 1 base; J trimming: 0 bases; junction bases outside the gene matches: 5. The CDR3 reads CASSQGDRAPTNEKLFF. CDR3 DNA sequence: TGTGCCAGCAGCCAAGGCGACAGGGCACCAACTAATGAAAAACTGTTTTTT.

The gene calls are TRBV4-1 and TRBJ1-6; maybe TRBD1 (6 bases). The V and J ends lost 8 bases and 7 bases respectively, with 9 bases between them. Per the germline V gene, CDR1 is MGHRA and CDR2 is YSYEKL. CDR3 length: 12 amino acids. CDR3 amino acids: CASRGGNSPLHF. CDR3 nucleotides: TGCGCCAGCCGAGGGGGGAATTCACCCCTCCACTTT.

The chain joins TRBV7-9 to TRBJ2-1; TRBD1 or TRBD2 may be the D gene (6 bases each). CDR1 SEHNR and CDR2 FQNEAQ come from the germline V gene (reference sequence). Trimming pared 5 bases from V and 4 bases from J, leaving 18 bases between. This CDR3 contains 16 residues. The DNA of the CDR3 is TGTGCCAGCAGCCCAGGGACTGGGGGCGGATACAATGAGCAGTTCTTC. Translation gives CASSPGTGGGYNEQFF.

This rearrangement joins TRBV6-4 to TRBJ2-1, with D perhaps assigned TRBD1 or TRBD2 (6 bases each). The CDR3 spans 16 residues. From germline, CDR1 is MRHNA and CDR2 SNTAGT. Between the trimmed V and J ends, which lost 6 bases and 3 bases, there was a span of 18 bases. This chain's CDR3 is CASSRQAGTYYNEQFF. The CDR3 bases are TGTGCCAGCAGCCGACAGGCGGGGACTTACTACAATGAGCAGTTCTTC.

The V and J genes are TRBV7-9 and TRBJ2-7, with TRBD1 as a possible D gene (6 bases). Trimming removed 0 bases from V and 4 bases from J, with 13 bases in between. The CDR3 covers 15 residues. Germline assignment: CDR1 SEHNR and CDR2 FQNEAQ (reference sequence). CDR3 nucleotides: TGTGCCAGCAGCTTAGCCGCAGGGGTACGTTACGAGCAGTACTTC. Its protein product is CASSLAAGVRYEQYF.

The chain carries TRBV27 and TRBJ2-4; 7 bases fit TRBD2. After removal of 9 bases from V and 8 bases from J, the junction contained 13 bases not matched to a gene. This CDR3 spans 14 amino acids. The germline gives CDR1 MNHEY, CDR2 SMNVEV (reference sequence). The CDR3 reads CASAIGPRGDIQYF. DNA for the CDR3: TGTGCCAGTGCGATCGGGCCCCGGGGGGACATTCAGTACTTC.

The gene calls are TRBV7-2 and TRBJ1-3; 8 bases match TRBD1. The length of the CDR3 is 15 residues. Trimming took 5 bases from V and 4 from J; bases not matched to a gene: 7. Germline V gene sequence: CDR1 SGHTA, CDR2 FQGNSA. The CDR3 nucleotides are TGTGCCAGCAGCCCTAAACAGGGGGACGGAAACACCATATATTTT. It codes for CASSPKQGDGNTIYF.

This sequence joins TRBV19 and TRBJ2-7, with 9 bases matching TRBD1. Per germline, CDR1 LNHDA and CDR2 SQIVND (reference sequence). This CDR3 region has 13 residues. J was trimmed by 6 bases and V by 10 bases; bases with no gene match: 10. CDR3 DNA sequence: TGTGCCAAAGGGGACAGGGAGAAGGGCGAGCAGTACTTC. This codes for CAKGDREKGEQYF.

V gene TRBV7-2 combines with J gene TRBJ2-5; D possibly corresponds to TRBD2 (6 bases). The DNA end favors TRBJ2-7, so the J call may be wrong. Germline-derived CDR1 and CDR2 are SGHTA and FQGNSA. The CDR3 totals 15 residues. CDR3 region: CASSSDLTSLYEQYF. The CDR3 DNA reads TGTGCCAGCAGCTCCGACCTGACTAGTCTCTACGAGCAGTACTTC.

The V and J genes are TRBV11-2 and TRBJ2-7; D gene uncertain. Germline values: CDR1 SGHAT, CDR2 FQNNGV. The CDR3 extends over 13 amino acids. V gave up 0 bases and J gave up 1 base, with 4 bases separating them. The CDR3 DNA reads TGTGCCAGCAGCTTAGACAGATCCTACGAGCAGTACTTC. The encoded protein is CASSLDRSYEQYF.